This T cell receptor (beta chain) was identified in a study of blood T cell repertoires in COVID-19 (dated by TCRdb to the early 2020s). In the study overall: Samples from collaborators originated in the United States, Italy and Spain and spanned both the acute and convalescent phases of COVID-19. The prospective study material was composed of cDNA or gDNA derived from T cells, B-cell-depleted T cells, or PBMCs. Deeply sampled blood TCRbeta repertoires from subjects exposed to, actively infected with, or recovered from COVID-19 were included in the dataset. The repertoires were released in a freely available public database intended as a resource for research on the immune response to SARS-CoV-2. Samples were obtained from the ongoing ImmuneRACE study (first 160 participants) and from 1,000 to 1,500 subjects provided by 6 global collaborators. A de-identified subject ID, COVID-19 status, age in years and sex were almost always included in the sample metadata. HLA class I and class II types, where available, came from metadata supplied by the sample provider rather than from assay-based typing. What the work shows at the level of the full study, not this receptor alone: The quantity of clinical and demographic metadata differed by source and by participant and was supplied without curation.

The immunoSEQ Assay, a bias-controlled multiplex PCR, was used to amplify TCRbeta CDR3 regions from genomic DNA. Per the source publication's procedure: Nucleated cell counts per sample were estimated from amplification of reference gene primers within the assay. To quantify the absolute abundance of each unique TCRbeta CDR3 rearrangement, sequence reads were collapsed and filtered. Productive Simpson clonality was computed per sample as the square root of Simpson's diversity index over productive rearrangements. This is the immuneACCESS table as TCRdb keeps it, with only in-frame sequences that have V and J called. A part of the clones is gone; compared with another copy, unresolved V genes explain less than half, and the rest is unexplained. That table is the source of V, J and clone size, and D and trimming were worked out from the DNA. The sample contains about 75,000 clones, about 93% of them found a single time. 6.9% of the sample is taken by the ten largest.

Comments on this clone: Its antigen specificity is not known. Base-call qualities are not available, and no considerably larger clone is one nucleotide away.

From cysteine to phenylalanine, the CDR3 is 14 amino acids long. Just the 42-base CDR3 DNA is kept, in frame starting at base 1. The germline ends are 10 bases apart after V is trimmed by 3 bases and J by 1 base. CDR1 LNHNV and CDR2 YYDKDF were looked up in the germline V gene (reference sequence). Whole blood was collected in K2EDTA tubes by collaborating institutions according to the institutions' own protocols. Collaborator samples were shipped for TCRbeta analysis as frozen whole blood, isolated PBMCs, or DNA extracted from either sample type. This TCR was sampled from a human donor in a cohort sampled during active COVID-19. The sample taken for sequencing was peripheral blood. This chain is built from TRBV15 and TRBJ2-7; a weak D assignment points to TRBD2 (5 bases agree). The DNA sequence reads TGTGCCACCAGCAGCTCCCCGGGGTCCTACGAGCAGTACTTC. This yields the protein CATSSSPGSYEQYF.